The sequence of this TCR beta chain was determined in a study of T cell repertoires in cytomegalovirus infection. The wider study: Based on public TCR beta signatures, there were indications of CMV infection and of a matching HLA type. Study-level points and caveats: Identification of carriers of CMV plus the relevant HLA was performed using cumulative public TCR beta family frequency. CMV-specific HLA-C-restricted TCR beta clonotypes dominated the ex vivo response.

This clonotype was detected many times. The antigen remains unidentified. Per germline, CDR1 SEHNR and CDR2 FQNEAQ (reference sequence). Trimming removed 5 bases from V and 5 bases from J, with 15 bases in between. This CDR3 spans 14 amino acids. MiXCR was run by TCRdb on the reads, yielding one entry per CDR3 protein. Of a few hundred thousand distinct CDR3 sequences listed, roughly an eighth are singletons. Sequenced sample: PBMCs. This receptor was taken from a human donor in good health (CMV status not recorded). Some clones in this sample may be carry-over from other donors' samples. The genes are TRBV7-9 and TRBJ2-5; D is undetermined. The CDR3 loop reads CASSRTGRVETQYF. DNA of the CDR3: TGTGCCAGCAGCCGTACCGGACGCGTGGAGACCCAGTACTTC. The entire variable domain, with the rest obtained from reference TRBV7-9 and TRBJ2-5, is as follows: DTGVSQNPRHKITKRGQNVTFRCDPISEHNRLYWYRQTLGQGPEFLTYFQNEAQLEKSRLLSDRFSAERPKGSFSTLEIQRTEQGDSAMYLCASSRTGRVETQYFGPGTRLLVL.